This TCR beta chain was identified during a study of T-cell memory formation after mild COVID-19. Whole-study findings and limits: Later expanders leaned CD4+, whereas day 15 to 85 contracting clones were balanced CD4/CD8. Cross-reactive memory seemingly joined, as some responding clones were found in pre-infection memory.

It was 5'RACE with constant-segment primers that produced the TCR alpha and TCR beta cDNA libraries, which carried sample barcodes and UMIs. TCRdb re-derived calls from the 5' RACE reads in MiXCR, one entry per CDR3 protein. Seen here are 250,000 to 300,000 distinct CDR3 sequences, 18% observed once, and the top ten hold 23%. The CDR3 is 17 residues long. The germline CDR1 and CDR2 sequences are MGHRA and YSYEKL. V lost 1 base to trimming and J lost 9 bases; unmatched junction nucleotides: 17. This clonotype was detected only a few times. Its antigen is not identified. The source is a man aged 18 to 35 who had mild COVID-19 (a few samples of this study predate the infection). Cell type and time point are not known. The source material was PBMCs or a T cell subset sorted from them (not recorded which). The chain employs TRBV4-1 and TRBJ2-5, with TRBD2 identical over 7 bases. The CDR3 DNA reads TGCGCCAGCAGCCAAGGTGGGGCGGGGGTCCCCAAGAGACCCCAGTACTTC. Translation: CASSQGGAGVPKRPQYF.